A single sample gave rise to the 12 T cell receptor beta chains below, sequenced in a study of OX40 agonist ivuxolimab in advanced cancers. Libraries were constructed by the immunoSEQ multiplex PCR assay. TCRdb re-hosts the immuneACCESS table, in-frame sequences only. Its copies lack some clones; in the studies checked, an unresolved V gene accounts for under half of them, and the cause for the rest is not known. Within this sample are about 77,000 clones, with over 85% of them counted one time only. Clones ranked in the top ten supply approximately 0.32% of the sample. Sequencing used CD4+ or CD8+ T cells sorted from blood, obtained in a trial of the OX40 agonist ivuxolimab. These receptors were obtained from an adult with an advanced solid tumor such as melanoma, head and neck, liver or kidney cancer.

This chain links TRBV27 with TRBJ1-1, with D possibly being TRBD1 (5 bases). With 4 bases removed from V and 0 bases from J, the gap between germline ends came to 9 bases. The CDR3 spans 14 residues. The V gene's germline CDR1 is MNHEY and CDR2 SMNVEV (reference sequence). The CDR3 region has the DNA TGTGCCAGCAGTTCACCAGGGATGAACACTGAAGCTTTCTTT. The encoded protein is CASSSPGMNTEAFF.

The rearrangement joins TRBV28 to TRBJ1-3; TRBD1 matches at 8 bases. This CDR3 is built from 13 residues. After removal of 5 bases from V and 7 bases from J, the junction contained 4 bases not matched to a gene. Per the germline V gene, CDR1 is MDHEN and CDR2 is SYDVKM. The CDR3 loop is CASSNNRGNTIYF. In DNA, the CDR3 is TGTGCCAGCAGTAACAACAGGGGGAACACCATATATTTT.

Concerning this clone itself: Distinct nucleotide sequences in the sample also encode this CDR3. This chain links TRBV6-5 with TRBJ2-2, with D possibly being TRBD2 (5 bases). CDR3 length: 16 residues. Germline loops: CDR1 MNHEY, CDR2 SVGAGI. V gave up 0 bases and J gave up 1 base, with 9 bases separating them. The chain's CDR3 is CASSYSAGGNTGELFF. CDR3 nucleotides: TGTGCCAGCAGTTACTCGGCGGGCGGGAACACCGGGGAGCTGTTTTTT.

This chain uses TRBV7-2 with TRBJ2-1; 15 positions agree with TRBD2. Germline V gene sequence: CDR1 SGHTA, CDR2 FQGNSA. The CDR3 extends over 19 amino acids. V shed 5 bases, J shed 0 bases, and the junction held 8 bases outside the gene matches. CDR3 amino acids: CASSTGTSGGRSSYNEQFF. DNA for the CDR3: TGTGCCAGCAGCACCGGGACTAGCGGGGGGAGGAGCTCCTACAATGAGCAGTTCTTC. Variable domain in full (rest from reference TRBV7-2 and TRBJ2-1): GAGVSQSPSNKVTEKGKDVELRCDPISGHTALYWYRQSLGQGLEFLIYFQGNSAPDKSGLPSDRFSAERTGGSVSTLTIQRTQQEDSAVYLCASSTGTSGGRSSYNEQFFGPGTRLTVL.

The V call is TRBV5-1, the J call TRBJ2-3; no clear D. CDR3 size: 14 residues. Between the trimmed V and J ends, which lost 6 bases and 2 bases, there was a span of 13 bases. Germline V gene data show CDR1 as SGHRS and CDR2 as YFSETQ. The CDR3 DNA reads TGCGCCAGCATGCCCCGACCCTACACAGATACGCAGTATTTT. Its protein is CASMPRPYTDTQYF.

The J gene is TRBJ2-1, the V gene TRBV28, with 9 bases aligning to TRBD1. V was pared by 6 bases and J by 3 bases, with 6 bases of the junction left unmatched. Germline CDR1 and CDR2: MDHEN and SYDVKM. The length of the CDR3 is 15 residues. CDR3 nucleotide sequence: TGTGCCAGCAGAAAAACAGGGGGCGGCTACAATGAGCAGTTCTTC. Amino acid sequence: CASRKTGGGYNEQFF.

The V gene is TRBV25-1, the J gene TRBJ2-5; D might be TRBD2 (6 bases). V was shortened by 4 bases and J by 11 bases, with 14 bases between the two germline ends. The germline CDR1 and CDR2 sequences are MGHDK and SYGVNS. The CDR3 spans 12 residues. The CDR3 reads CASSGPLASQYF. In nucleotides, the CDR3 is TGTGCCAGCAGTGGACCACTAGCAAGTCAGTACTTC.

The V and J genes are TRBV28 and TRBJ2-1; 11 bases align to TRBD1. Per germline, CDR1 MDHEN and CDR2 SYDVKM. The CDR3 runs to 16 residues. With 1 base clipped from V and 3 bases from J, the junction kept 2 bases outside the gene matches. This CDR3 reads CASSLSGTGGYNEQFF. The CDR3 coding sequence is TGTGCCAGCAGTTTATCGGGGACAGGGGGCTACAATGAGCAGTTCTTC. Supplemented by reference TRBV28 and TRBJ2-1, the full variable domain reads DVKVTQSSRYLVKRTGEKVFLECVQDMDHENMFWYRQDPGLGLRLIYFSYDVKMKEKGDIPEGYSVSREKKERFSLILESASTNQTSMYLCASSLSGTGGYNEQFFGPGTRLTVL.

The J gene is TRBJ1-1, the V gene TRBV7-9, with TRBD1 as a possible D gene (5 bases). V lost 2 bases and J 7 bases, leaving 14 bases between the germline ends. CDR1 is SEHNR and CDR2 is FQNEAQ in the germline V gene (reference sequence). The CDR3 is 14 residues long. CDR3 bases: TGTGCCAGCAGCTTAACGACAGATATACATGAAGCTTTCTTT. Translation gives CASSLTTDIHEAFF.

The chain combines TRBV25-1 with TRBJ2-7; D call uncertain. From germline, CDR1 is MGHDK and CDR2 SYGVNS. The CDR3 runs to 12 residues. V gave up 4 bases and J gave up 1 base, with 5 bases separating them. CDR3 DNA: TGTGCCAGCAGTGCACCATCCTACGAGCAGTACTTC. Its protein product is CASSAPSYEQYF.

The chain couples TRBV18 to TRBJ2-2; D remains ambiguous. Germline V gives CDR1 KGHSH, CDR2 LQKENI. This CDR3 has 16 residues. The germline V and J ends were trimmed by 0 bases and 4 bases, with 12 bases remaining between them. CDR3: CASSPPSYLGTGELFF. In nucleotides, the CDR3 is TGTGCCAGCTCACCACCGAGCTACTTAGGCACCGGGGAGCTGTTTTTT.

The chain recombines TRBV5-1 with TRBJ1-4, with 11 positions matching TRBD1. Germline lookup yields CDR1 SGHRS and CDR2 YFSETQ. V shed 4 bases and J 3 bases; nucleotides not matched to a gene: 5. This CDR3 region has 16 residues. The CDR3 sequence is CASSDGQGAPNEKLFF. The CDR3 nucleotides read TGCGCCAGCAGCGATGGACAGGGGGCACCTAATGAAAAACTGTTTTTT.